The next 25 T cell receptor beta chains were all read from a single sample in a study of CD8 T cells in Susac syndrome. Reverse transcription of roughly 0.45 to 1 ug RNA used random hexamers. TCRdb reprocessed the immunoSEQ multiplex PCR reads via MiXCR and lists one record per CDR3 protein. The sample records under 90,000 distinct CDR3 sequences, about 92% being singletons. Sequences were obtained from CD4+ T cells from PBMCs. The receptors were sampled from a human donor with Susac syndrome.

The V call is TRBV7-2, the J call TRBJ2-5; no clear D. The CDR3 sequence is 14 residues long. The germline V gene has CDR1 SGHTA and CDR2 FQGNSA. V lost 2 bases, J lost 0 bases, and 7 bases lay in between. CDR3 bases: TGTGCCAGCAGCTTAAGTCTCCACCAAGAGACCCAGTACTTC. Its protein is CASSLSLHQETQYF.

The chain recombines TRBV28 with TRBJ2-7; either TRBD1 or TRBD2 may supply D (5 bases each). V shed 1 base and J shed 6 bases, with 16 bases lying between them. Germline assignment: CDR1 MDHEN and CDR2 SYDVKM. The CDR3 runs 15 residues. CDR3 sequence reads: CASSLLGTQPREQYF. The CDR3 region has the DNA TGTGCCAGCAGTTTATTGGGGACCCAGCCGCGCGAGCAGTACTTC.

In its sample, this clonotype was seen once. The J gene is TRBJ2-1, the V gene TRBV27; a weak D match, TRBD1 (6 bases). Germline loops: CDR1 MNHEY, CDR2 SMNVEV (reference sequence). V lost 5 bases, J lost 0 bases, and 14 bases lay in between. The CDR3 length is 16 residues. CDR3 amino acids: CASSRGGPSSYNEQFF. For the CDR3, the DNA is TGTGCCAGCAGTCGTGGGGGCCCGAGCTCCTACAATGAGCAGTTCTTC.

The chain carries TRBV9 and TRBJ2-3, with TRBD2 matching over 11 bases. Germline lookup yields CDR1 SGDLS and CDR2 YYNGEE. CDR3 length: 17 residues. The V segment lost 0 bases and the J segment 4 bases; nucleotides outside the gene matches: 7. The CDR3 DNA reads TGTGCCAGCAGCGTAGAAGGCCCTAGCGGGAGGCCAGATACGCAGTATTTT. Translation: CASSVEGPSGRPDTQYF.

This sequence joins TRBV9 and TRBJ1-3, with D uncertain. Looked up from germline, CDR1 is SGDLS and CDR2 is YYNGEE. V was pared by 2 bases and J by 3 bases, with 3 bases between. The CDR3 sequence is 12 residues long. This chain's CDR3 is CASSVNGNTIYF. The CDR3 coding sequence is TGTGCCAGCAGCGTTAATGGAAACACCATATATTTT.

The chain combines TRBV12-3 or TRBV12-4 with TRBJ2-2; D uncertain. The V end was cut by 3 bases, the J end by 6 bases, with 8 bases between. The CDR3 is 13 amino acids. This CDR3 is CASSLGRAGELFF. In nucleotides, the CDR3 is TGTGCCAGCAGTTTGGGTCGGGCCGGGGAGCTGTTTTTT.

This chain links TRBV12-3 or TRBV12-4 with TRBJ2-7; tentative D call: TRBD2 (6 bases). Trimming took off 6 bases at V and 7 bases at J, with 13 bases between the two ends. The CDR3 spans 12 residues. CDR3 region: CASRFGAGEQYF. Written as DNA, the CDR3 is TGTGCCAGCAGGTTTGGGGCGGGAGAGCAGTACTTC.

V gene TRBV9 combines with J gene TRBJ2-1; 9 bases are shared with TRBD2. Germline V gene data show CDR1 as SGDLS and CDR2 as YYNGEE. CDR3 length: 15 amino acids. The V gene end was trimmed by 0 bases and the J gene end by 7 bases; junction bases not matched to a gene: 5. CDR3 residues: CASSVGPSGRNEQFF. The CDR3 DNA reads TGTGCCAGCAGCGTAGGACCCAGCGGGAGGAATGAGCAGTTCTTC.

This clonotype was seen just once. J is TRBJ1-1 and V is TRBV4-1; TRBD1 might be the D (5 bases). V was cut by 0 bases and J by 4 bases, with 12 bases left in between. Germline V gives CDR1 MGHRA, CDR2 YSYEKL. This CDR3 contains 15 residues. In nucleotides, the CDR3 is TGCGCCAGCAGCCAAGATTCGGGGACCAGCACTGAAGCTTTCTTT. Encoded protein: CASSQDSGTSTEAFF.

This chain links TRBV5-4 with TRBJ2-2; 14 nucleotides align to TRBD2. Per germline, CDR1 SGHNT and CDR2 YYREEE (reference sequence). Trimming cost V 5 bases and J 3 bases; bases outside gene matches: 3. The CDR3 length is 16 residues. The CDR3 reads CASRVTSGRDTGELFF. The CDR3 DNA follows: TGTGCCAGCAGAGTGACTAGCGGGAGGGACACCGGGGAGCTGTTTTTT.

The chain has TRBV6-5 and TRBJ1-3; D possibly corresponds to TRBD1 (6 bases). The CDR3 consists of 13 residues. Germline V CDR1 and CDR2: MNHEY, SVGAGI. Trimming shortened V by 7 bases and J by 4 bases, and 11 bases separated the two germline ends. The CDR3 DNA reads as TGTGCCAGCAAGTTGCAGGGGGGAAACACCATATATTTT. Protein sequence: CASKLQGGNTIYF.

The J gene is TRBJ1-3, the V gene TRBV20-1; TRBD1 aligns across 7 bases. From germline, CDR1 is DFQATT and CDR2 SNEGSKA (reference sequence). The junction had 5 bases not matched to a gene; V was cut back by 3 bases and J by 0 bases. CDR3 length: 15 amino acids. The CDR3 region is CSARGQPYSGNTIYF. The CDR3, as DNA: TGCAGTGCTAGGGGACAGCCCTACTCTGGAAACACCATATATTTT.

The rearrangement links TRBV12-3 or TRBV12-4 to TRBJ1-2; unclear D gene. V lost 3 bases and J lost 4, with 9 bases in between. The CDR3 spans 13 residues. The DNA of the CDR3 is TGTGCCAGCAGTTTGTTGGGTTCCTATGGCTACACCTTC. It translates to CASSLLGSYGYTF.

The gene calls are TRBV28 and TRBJ2-7; unclear D gene. V lost 5 bases and J lost 4, with 9 bases in between. Germline assignment: CDR1 MDHEN and CDR2 SYDVKM. The length of the CDR3 is 12 residues. Written as DNA, the CDR3 is TGTGCCAGCAGTATGGGTCGTTACGAGCAGTACTTC. Its protein product is CASSMGRYEQYF.

The chain links TRBV14 to TRBJ2-1; D remains ambiguous. The V gene lost 2 bases and the J gene lost 7 bases, with 3 bases spanning the gap. Germline loops: CDR1 SGHDN, CDR2 FVKESK. The CDR3 runs to 11 residues. The CDR3 DNA follows: TGTGCCAGCAGCCAACGAAATGAGCAGTTCTTC. This encodes CASSQRNEQFF.

In its sample, this clonotype was seen once. The rearrangement joins TRBV7-2 to TRBJ2-1; maybe TRBD1 (6 bases). Per the germline V gene, CDR1 is SGHTA and CDR2 is FQGNSA. The CDR3 spans 19 residues. The V gene lost 4 bases and the J gene lost 0 bases, with 22 bases spanning the gap. CDR3 residues: CASSSLWGPQTGSYNEQFF. CDR3 DNA sequence: TGTGCCAGCAGCTCTCTATGGGGGCCTCAGACGGGCTCCTACAATGAGCAGTTCTTC.

The genes are TRBV6-2 or TRBV6-3 and TRBJ1-2; possible D gene TRBD1, 5 bases. In germline, CDR1 is MNHEY, CDR2 SVGEGT. This CDR3 spans 13 amino acids. Trimming left V 10 bases short and J 4 bases short, with 16 bases between. CDR3 amino acids: CATMDQGPYGYTF. The CDR3 DNA reads as TGTGCCACCATGGATCAGGGACCCTATGGCTACACCTTC.

The genes are TRBV6-6 and TRBJ2-2, with D perhaps being TRBD1 or TRBD2 (5 bases each). V dropped 5 bases and J dropped 2 bases, with 9 bases sitting between them. In germline, CDR1 is MNHNY, CDR2 SVGAGI (reference sequence). CDR3 size: 14 residues. The CDR3 bases are TGTGCCAGCAGTGGGGGTTTCAACACCGGGGAGCTGTTTTTT. As protein: CASSGGFNTGELFF.

The J gene is TRBJ2-2, the V gene TRBV5-4; 9 bases are shared with TRBD2. The CDR3 runs 16 residues. Looked up from germline, CDR1 is SGHNT and CDR2 is YYREEE (reference sequence). Trimming cost V 0 bases and J 2 bases; bases outside gene matches: 2. The CDR3 coding sequence is TGTGCCAGCAGCTTGGGAGCGGGGGGAAACACCGGGGAGCTGTTTTTT. Amino acids: CASSLGAGGNTGELFF.

V usage is TRBV12-3 or TRBV12-4 and J usage is TRBJ2-6; no clear D gene. Trimming stripped 6 bases from V and 1 base from J, with 4 bases between. CDR3 length equals 13 residues. The CDR3 bases are TGTGCCAGCAGGCCATCTGGGGCCAACGTCCTGACTTTC. It is translated as CASRPSGANVLTF.

The chain combines TRBV5-1 with TRBJ1-1; D gene ambiguous. The length of the CDR3 is 15 residues. The V gene's germline CDR1 is SGHRS and CDR2 YFSETQ. Trimming removed 4 bases at V and 5 bases at J, with 18 bases between. CDR3 protein: CASSGLQSPGTEAFF. CDR3 sequence (DNA): TGCGCCAGCAGCGGGCTGCAATCGCCGGGGACTGAAGCTTTCTTT.

The chain combines TRBV4-2 with TRBJ1-1; possibly TRBD1 for D (6 bases). Germline V gene sequence: CDR1 LGHNA, CDR2 YNFKEQ. The CDR3 sequence is 16 residues long. V gave up 0 bases and J gave up 1 base, with 12 bases separating them. CDR3 in amino acids: CASSQDVQGQNTEAFF. The CDR3 coding sequence is TGTGCCAGCAGCCAAGACGTGCAGGGGCAGAACACTGAAGCTTTCTTT.

V usage is TRBV7-2 and J usage is TRBJ1-5; tentatively, D is TRBD1 (6 bases). In germline, CDR1 is SGHTA, CDR2 FQGNSA. The CDR3 loop spans 13 amino acids. V was trimmed by 4 bases and J by 12 bases, leaving 16 bases between them. The CDR3 loop reads CASSYATGGIQHF. The DNA for the CDR3 is TGTGCCAGCAGCTACGCGACAGGAGGTATCCAGCATTTT.

CDR3 sequence: CASTNPGAGDSPLHF. The DNA of the CDR3 is TGTGCCAGCACCAACCCAGGGGCTGGCGATTCACCCCTCCACTTT. V usage is TRBV7-9 and J usage is TRBJ1-6, with D possibly TRBD1 on 6 matching bases. Germline-derived CDR1 and CDR2 are SEHNR and FQNEAQ (reference sequence). This CDR3 comprises 15 residues. V dropped 7 bases and J dropped 8 bases, with 18 bases sitting between them.

This clonotype was seen only a few times. The V gene is TRBV7-2, the J gene TRBJ2-5; no reliable D call. The CDR3 runs to 13 residues. Germline V CDR1 and CDR2: SGHTA, FQGNSA. Between the trimmed V and J ends, which lost 0 bases and 4 bases, there was a span of 6 bases. Written as DNA, the CDR3 is TGTGCCAGCAGCTTAGCCGGCGCAGAGACCCAGTACTTC. Its protein is CASSLAGAETQYF.